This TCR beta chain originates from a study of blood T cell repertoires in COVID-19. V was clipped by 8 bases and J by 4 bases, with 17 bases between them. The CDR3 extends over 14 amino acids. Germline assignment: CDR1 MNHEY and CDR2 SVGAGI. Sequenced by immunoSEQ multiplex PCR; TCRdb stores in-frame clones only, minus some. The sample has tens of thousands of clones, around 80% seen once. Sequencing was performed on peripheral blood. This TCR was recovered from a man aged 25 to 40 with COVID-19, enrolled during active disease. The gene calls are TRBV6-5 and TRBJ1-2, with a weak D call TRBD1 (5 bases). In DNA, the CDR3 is TGTGCCAGCGTCGGGCAGGGTGGTTCCTATGGCTACACCTTC. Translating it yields CASVGQGGSYGYTF.